Presented here are 26 T cell receptor beta chains from one specimen sequenced in a study of tumor and adjacent non-tumor tissue in lung cancer. The template was RNA from unsorted bulk tissue. This non-tumor lung sample came from over 3 cm beyond the tumor edge. TCRbeta libraries were built with three rounds of nested PCR, modified from ARM-PCR. TCRdb reanalysed the multiplex PCR reads using MiXCR and keeps one entry per CDR3 protein. The sample holds 90,000 to 100,000 distinct CDR3 sequences, around three quarters seen once. Material for sequencing was distant non-tumor lung tissue. These receptors originate from a man between 60 and 70 years old with small cell lung cancer.

The sample holds one count of this clonotype. V usage is TRBV11-2 and J usage is TRBJ2-3; D possibly corresponds to TRBD1 (5 bases). The V and J ends lost 7 bases and 0 bases respectively, with 14 bases between them. Germline CDR1 SGHAT, CDR2 FQNNGV. The CDR3 totals 15 residues. The CDR3 DNA reads as TGTGCCAGCAACCCCTTAGGGGCTAGCACAGATACGCAGTATTTT. This sequence encodes CASNPLGASTDTQYF.

The gene calls are TRBV6-2 or TRBV6-3 and TRBJ2-7; weak D call: TRBD2 (6 bases). The CDR3 spans 16 residues. The V gene lost 10 bases and the J gene lost 2 bases, with 24 bases spanning the gap. Germline V gene data show CDR1 as MNHEY and CDR2 as SVGEGT. The CDR3 spells CANRLDGPDGTYEQYV. The CDR3 nucleotides read TGTGCCAACAGACTAGACGGGCCCGACGGGACCTACGAGCAGTACGTC.

On this clonotype: A read error may account for a junction end that differs from germline. The rearrangement uses TRBV29-1 and TRBJ2-3; maybe TRBD2 (5 bases). Germline-derived CDR1 and CDR2 are SQVTM and ANQGSEA. CDR3 length equals 13 residues. Here the CDR3 DNA reads TGCAGCGTTGATGCAGCGGTCACAGAAACGCAGTATTTT. The encoded protein is CSVDAAVTETQYF.

A single count supports this clonotype. A read error may produce the germline difference seen at one junction end. The V and J genes are TRBV11-2 and TRBJ2-5; a possible D gene is TRBD2 (5 bases). CDR1 is SGHAT, CDR2 FQNNGV, per germline. The CDR3 totals 15 residues. The CDR3 DNA reads as TGTGCTAGCAGCTCGCGACTAACGGTCCTAGAGGCCCAGTACTTC. Translation gives CASSSRLTVLEAQYF.

A note on this clonotype: In this CDR3 the conserved last residue, phenylalanine or tryptophan, is missing, so a read error is likely. The V gene is TRBV11-1, the J gene TRBJ2-1; TRBD2 aligns across 13 bases. This CDR3 region has 18 residues. Per the germline V gene, CDR1 is SGHAT and CDR2 is FQDESV (reference sequence). CDR3 region: CASSSEPRTSGSGNEQFS. The CDR3 DNA sequence: TGTGCCAGCAGCTCAGAACCGAGGACTAGCGGGAGTGGTAATGAACAGTTCTCC.

The J gene is TRBJ2-1, the V gene TRBV11-2; D possibly corresponds to TRBD2 (6 bases). V shed 3 bases and J shed 10 bases, with 19 bases lying between them. Germline CDR1 SGHAT, CDR2 FQNNGV. This CDR3 region has 15 residues. CDR3 loop: CASSLERLVLNEQFF. CDR3 bases: TGTGCCAGCAGCTTGGAGAGACTAGTGCTCAACGAGCAGTTCTTC.

As concerns this clonotype: The DNA is omitted, as the CDR3 cannot be located on it reliably, and the CDR3 follows TCRdb's listing. The V call is TRBV5-1, the J call TRBJ2-7; the table calls TRBD1, which could not be checked here. The V gene's germline CDR1 is SGHRS and CDR2 YFSETQ. The CDR3 totals 18 residues, both ends included. This CDR3 is CASSSWGQGAVGSCEQYV.

As concerns this clonotype: At one of its ends the junction is not consistent with the germline gene, which may arise from a read error. The J gene is TRBJ1-5, the V gene TRBV4-1; 8 nucleotides agree with TRBD1. Germline values: CDR1 MGHRA, CDR2 YSYEKL. CDR3 length equals 18 residues. CDR3 protein: CASSHVGVTGVGNQSQHF. The CDR3 DNA is TGCGCCAGCAGCCATGTGGGAGTGACAGGGGTAGGCAATCAGTCCCAACATTTT.

V is TRBV5-5 and J is TRBJ2-7, with TRBD1 matching over 8 bases. The germline V gene encodes CDR1 SGHKS and CDR2 YYEKEE (reference sequence). V gave up 10 bases and J gave up 5 bases; unmatched junction bases: 23. The CDR3 length is 17 residues. DNA for the CDR3: TGTGCCCGCACCTCAATCGGTGTCGGGGACAGGCGTAACGAGCAGTACTTC. Its protein product is CARTSIGVGDRRNEQYF. Full variable domain (missing parts from reference TRBV5-5 and TRBJ2-7): DAGVTQSPTHLIKTRGQQVTLRCSPISGHKSVSWYQQVLGQGPQFIFQYYEKEERGRGNFPDRFSARQFPNYSSELNVNALLLGDSALYLCARTSIGVGDRRNEQYFGPGTRLTVT.

In this sample, this clonotype turned up many times. This chain joins TRBV12-3 or TRBV12-4 and TRBJ1-3; possible D gene TRBD1, 5 bases. The CDR3 has 13 amino acids. With 5 bases removed from V and 9 bases from J, the gap between germline ends came to 14 bases. The CDR3: CASSVGEAGTIYF. In DNA, the CDR3 is TGTGCCAGCAGTGTAGGGGAGGCTGGCACCATATATTTT.

Of note for this clonotype: Compared with germline, one end of the junction differs, possibly owing to a read error. The chain links TRBV5-4 to TRBJ1-2; D gene unclear. The CDR3 sequence is 13 residues long. Germline V CDR1 and CDR2: SGHNT, YYREEE (reference sequence). The CDR3: CVSSHEANYGYSF. The CDR3 DNA sequence: TGTGTCAGCAGCCATGAAGCTAACTATGGCTACAGCTTC.

Of note for this clonotype: The conserved phenylalanine or tryptophan normally closing the CDR3 is absent here, so this likely arose from a read error. V usage is TRBV5-1 and J usage is TRBJ2-3; 7 bases agree with TRBD1. With V trimmed by 3 bases and J by 3 bases, 4 bases remained unmatched. The germline gives CDR1 SGHRS, CDR2 YFSETQ. This CDR3 comprises 14 residues. The CDR3: CASSSGQETDTQYC. The CDR3 DNA reads TGCGCCAGCAGCTCCGGACAGGAAACAGATACGCAGTATTGT.

V and J are TRBV11-3 and TRBJ2-3; possible D gene TRBD2, 5 bases. Trimming shortened V by 5 bases and J by 6 bases, and 24 bases separated the two germline ends. The CDR3 is made up of 17 amino acids. The germline V gene has CDR1 SGHNT and CDR2 YENEEA. The CDR3 here is CASSGIESGSPTDTQYF. DNA for the CDR3: TGTGCCAGCAGCGGGATAGAGAGCGGTTCCCCCACGGATACGCAGTATTTT.

As to this clonotype: The junction shows a germline mismatch at one end, possibly a read error. The chain combines TRBV29-1 with TRBJ1-5; D unresolved. CDR3 length equals 13 residues. Germline lookup yields CDR1 SQVTM and CDR2 ANQGSEA. The CDR3 bases are TGCAGCGTGAGGGCAGGCACTAATCAGCACCAGCATTTT. Its protein is CSVRAGTNQHQHF.

This clonotype appeared many times. V usage is TRBV6-2 or TRBV6-3 and J usage is TRBJ2-7; 8 bases map to TRBD1. The germline V gene has CDR1 MNHEY and CDR2 SVGEGT. V was clipped by 2 bases and J by 5 bases; unmatched bases: 8. The CDR3 length is 15 residues. The DNA of the CDR3 is TGTGCCAGCAGTTACCCACGACAGGGGCTAGACGAGCAGTACTTC. The encoded protein is CASSYPRQGLDEQYF.

This clonotype was counted a few times. A read error may account for a junction end that differs from germline. The rearrangement links TRBV12-3 or TRBV12-4 to TRBJ2-1; D may be TRBD1 or TRBD2 (5 bases each). The CDR3 extends over 14 amino acids. Here the CDR3 reads CSSSQRGGYNEQFF. DNA of the CDR3: TGTTCCAGCAGCCAGAGGGGTGGCTACAATGAGCAGTTCTTC.

The chain carries TRBV11-2 and TRBJ2-2; perhaps D is TRBD1 or TRBD2 (5 bases each). CDR1 SGHAT and CDR2 FQNNGV come from the germline V gene. Trimming shortened V by 2 bases and J by 8 bases, and 15 bases separated the two germline ends. This CDR3 has 15 amino acids. For the CDR3, the DNA is TGTGCCAGCAGCTTACTTGGGACGCCGTGGGGGGAGCTGTTTTTT. Translating gives CASSLLGTPWGELFF.

Note on this clonotype: In this CDR3 the conserved last residue, phenylalanine or tryptophan, is missing, so a read error is likely. The genes are TRBV7-8 and TRBJ2-2; 7 positions agree with TRBD2. The CDR3 covers 16 residues. Trimming removed 6 bases from V and 2 bases from J; junction bases left unmatched: 9. Germline loops: CDR1 SGHVS, CDR2 FQNEAQ. DNA for the CDR3: TGTGCCAGCAGTCCCGGGACTAACCATAACACCGGGGAGCTGTTTTCT. Translated: CASSPGTNHNTGELFS.

The chain has TRBV20-1 and TRBJ1-2; D gene uncertain. The CDR3 has 11 amino acids. Germline-derived CDR1 and CDR2 are DFQATT and SNEGSKA (reference sequence). Trimming removed 6 bases from V and 3 bases from J, with 8 bases in between. The CDR3 loop reads CSAQIDYGYTF. For the CDR3, the DNA is TGCAGTGCCCAAATCGACTATGGCTACACCTTC.

This clonotype was counted ten times or more. The J gene is TRBJ1-5, the V gene TRBV4-2, with a weak D call TRBD1 (5 bases). The CDR3 covers 15 residues. Germline loops: CDR1 LGHNA, CDR2 YNFKEQ. V was pared by 2 bases and J by 7 bases, with 15 bases between. The CDR3 bases are TGTGCCAGCAGCCAACGGGGCGAGTGGGGCCAGCCCCAGCATTTT. Translated: CASSQRGEWGQPQHF.

The V gene is TRBV29-1, the J gene TRBJ2-6, with D uncertain. The CDR3 is 13 residues long. The germline V gene encodes CDR1 SQVTM and CDR2 ANQGSEA. For the CDR3, the DNA is TGCAGGGCCGACATCTCCGGGGCCAACGTCCTGACTTTC. Encoded protein: CRADISGANVLTF.

Concerning this clonotype itself: A junction end diverges from the germline sequence, so it may reflect a read error. The rearrangement uses TRBV12-3 or TRBV12-4 and TRBJ2-2, with D perhaps given as TRBD1 or TRBD2 (5 bases each). This CDR3 has 12 amino acids. This CDR3 is CANSFFGRELFF. CDR3 in DNA: TGTGCCAACAGTTTTTTTGGCAGGGAGCTGTTTTTC.

About this clonotype itself: The junction departs from germline at one end; a sequencing error may be responsible. The chain is built from TRBV6-6 and TRBJ1-4, with D possibly matching TRBD1 (6 bases). The CDR3 contains 15 residues. Germline V gene sequence: CDR1 MNHNY, CDR2 SVGAGI (reference sequence). The CDR3 reads CVSSYHGQLNEKLFF. The CDR3 nucleotides read TGTGTCAGCAGTTACCATGGACAGCTTAATGAAAAGCTGTTTTTT.

V is TRBV29-1 and J is TRBJ1-3, with D possibly TRBD1 on 5 matching bases. CDR1 and CDR2 from the germline V gene are SQVTM and ANQGSEA. The V and J ends lost 3 bases and 14 bases respectively, with 17 bases between them. This CDR3 comprises 12 residues. The CDR3 nucleotides are TGCAGCGTTGATCAGAGGGGAAAGACCGTATATTTT. It codes for CSVDQRGKTVYF.

As to this clonotype: Relative to the germline gene, one junction end is altered; a read error may explain this. V and J are TRBV29-1 and TRBJ2-3; D ambiguous. Germline CDR1 reads SQVTM; CDR2 reads ANQGSEA. The CDR3 runs to 13 residues. This CDR3 reads CTVESAGTDTQYF. The CDR3 DNA reads as TGCACCGTTGAGTCAGCTGGTACAGATACGCAGTATTTT.

The chain has TRBV11-3 and TRBJ2-3, with a tentative D call TRBD1 (6 bases). V lost 6 bases and J 6 bases, leaving 13 bases between the germline ends. CDR1 and CDR2 (germline): SGHNT, YENEEA. CDR3 length: 13 amino acids. The CDR3 region is CASSFQGLDTQYF. The DNA for the CDR3 is TGTGCCAGCAGTTTTCAGGGGTTGGATACGCAGTATTTT.